This T cell receptor beta chain was identified in a study of cytomegalovirus exposure and HLA in healthy donors. Comments on this clone: Its antigen is still unknown.

The PCR was carried out with 60 Vbeta primers and 13 Jbeta primers. Data came from immunoSEQ multiplex PCR; TCRdb stores just in-frame clones and leaves some out. This table has under 110,000 clones, 70% to 80% appearing once. Per germline, CDR1 LGHNA and CDR2 YSLEER. The ends lost 0 bases at V and 8 bases at J; junction bases unmatched: 5. CDR3 length equals 14 residues. General observations from the study: The sole available immune exposure information was CMV serostatus. Most TCR sequences were rare, but some public TCRs occurred in many donors. Confirmation was obtained in vitro that three CMV-associated chains are specific for CMV antigens.

V gene TRBV4-3 combines with J gene TRBJ1-2; 8 bases align to TRBD1. Sample: PBMCs. This receptor was obtained from a boy younger than 18 in good health and CMV-seronegative. The CDR3 loop reads CASSQDLDRAGYTF. The CDR3 DNA reads as TGCGCCAGCAGCCAAGACTTGGACAGGGCGGGCTACACCTTC.